Here is one TCR beta chain with its context. The data were taken from a study of blood T cell repertoires in COVID-19. Study in general: Whether acute or convalescent, the COVID-19 samples came from the United States, Italy and Spain.

CDR3 size: 17 residues. The J segment lost 4 bases and the V segment lost 4 bases, leaving 10 bases of the junction unmatched. The germline V gene encodes CDR1 SGHRS and CDR2 YFSETQ. Assay: immunoSEQ multiplex PCR; the TCRdb copy retains only in-frame clones and omits some. Seen here are about 180,000 clones, roughly 88% observed once, and the top ten hold around 9%. Participant reports of clinical history set cohort assignment. This receptor was identified in a woman aged 30 to 39 who had recovered from COVID-19. The chain couples TRBV5-1 to TRBJ2-2; 10 positions match TRBD2. Sequencing input: PBMCs or T cells enriched from blood (not recorded which). The CDR3 DNA is TGCGCCAGCAGCCAGTTACTAGCGGGGCAAACCACCGGGGAGCTGTTTTTT. Encoded protein: CASSQLLAGQTTGELFF.